This T cell receptor beta chain is drawn from a study of T cell responses to AZD1222 COVID-19 vaccine. As to this clone: Antigen specificity is unknown.

Deletions cut 1 base from V and 4 bases from J, with 11 bases between. CDR1 and CDR2 (germline): SQVTM, ANQGSEA. The CDR3 sequence is 14 residues long. Study observations and caveats: Only 5 or 6 people who got AZD1222 tested seropositive at baseline. The donor group comprised mostly white British people and more females; the analysis possibly underestimated clonal diversity. Regions 160-218 and 743-854 held dominance among vaccine-associated CD4 TCRs, which spanned spike.

The table came from immunoSEQ multiplex PCR; TCRdb's copy has only in-frame clones and leaves some out. Of more than 95,000 clones detected, roughly 93% appear once; the ten largest clones hold roughly 5%. The chain is built from TRBV29-1 and TRBJ2-1; D ambiguous. Specimen: peripheral blood, collected on day 0 of AZD1222 vaccination. This TCR was sampled from an adult in good health. Here the CDR3 DNA reads TGCAGCGTTGAAGTGTTCGACTCATACAATGAGCAGTTCTTC. It yields the protein CSVEVFDSYNEQFF.